Listed below are T cell receptor beta chains from one sample, sequenced in a study of blood T cell repertoires in COVID-19. Method: immunoSEQ multiplex PCR; TCRdb's copy keeps in-frame clones and lacks some. Among 60,000 to 90,000 clones, roughly 80% were seen once, and the ten largest hold around 20%. The sample taken for sequencing was peripheral blood. The receptors here all came from a man aged 55 to 70 with acute or convalescent COVID-19. The CDR3 runs from the conserved cysteine through the conserved F or W. Fields, in order: J gene, clone size, D gene, V gene, CDR3 DNA, CDR3 protein. D genes are given only for firm matches. Clone size, where shown, is once, few, many, or a class for clones that have expanded.

J: TRBJ1-3; size: -; D: TRBD1; V: TRBV6-5; DNA: TGTGCCAGCAGCACAGGGGGCGGAAACACCATATATTTT; CDR3: CASSTGGGNTIYF
J: TRBJ2-6; size: once; D: TRBD1; V: TRBV24-1; DNA: TGTGCCACCAGTGATTGGACAGGCGTCTCTGGGGCCAACGTCCTGACTTTC; CDR3: CATSDWTGVSGANVLTF
J: TRBJ1-6; size: once; D: -; V: TRBV11-2; DNA: TGTGCCAGCACACAGGGAAATTCACCCCTCCACTTT; CDR3: CASTQGNSPLHF
J: TRBJ1-2; size: -; D: -; V: TRBV11-2; DNA: TGTGCCAGCAGCTGGATGACTCGGGTTGGCTACACCTTC; CDR3: CASSWMTRVGYTF
J: TRBJ2-6; size: few; D: -; V: TRBV7-3; DNA: TGTGCCAGCAGCTCGTCGGACAGGTGGGACTCCTCTGGGGCCAACGTCCTGACTTTC; CDR3: CASSSSDRWDSSGANVLTF
J: TRBJ2-2; size: -; D: TRBD1; V: TRBV29-1; DNA: TGCAGCGCAACAGTAACCGGGACAGGTACCGGGGAGCTGTTTTTT; CDR3: CSATVTGTGTGELFF
J: TRBJ2-3; size: -; D: -; V: TRBV3-1/TRBV3-2; DNA: TGTGCCAGCAGCCAAGAAGCCCGCCACACAGATACGCAGTATTTT; CDR3: CASSQEARHTDTQYF
J: TRBJ1-1; size: -; D: TRBD1; V: TRBV28; DNA: TGTGCCAGCAGCCCCGACAGGGGCGACACTGAAGCTTTCTTT; CDR3: CASSPDRGDTEAFF
J: TRBJ2-2; size: -; D: TRBD2; V: TRBV7-3; DNA: TGTGCCAGCAGCTTACCACGGACTAGCGGGGGGCCGGGCACCGGGGAGCTGTTTTTT; CDR3: CASSLPRTSGGPGTGELFF
J: TRBJ1-4; size: few; D: TRBD1; V: TRBV6-6; DNA: TGTGCCAGCAGTAGATACTCCCCGACAGGGGTGAACAGGGAAAAACTGTTTTTT; CDR3: CASSRYSPTGVNREKLFF
J: TRBJ1-1; size: -; D: TRBD1; V: TRBV28; DNA: TGTGCCAGCAGGGGACAGCCTAACACTGAAGCTTTCTTT; CDR3: CASRGQPNTEAFF
J: TRBJ1-5; size: -; D: -; V: TRBV7-8; DNA: TGTGCCAGCAGCTTAGTCAGGGCCGATCAGCCCCAGCATTTT; CDR3: CASSLVRADQPQHF
J: TRBJ1-2; size: -; D: -; V: TRBV7-2; DNA: TGTGCCAGCAGCTTATTGACAGTCTATGGCTACACCTTC; CDR3: CASSLLTVYGYTF
J: TRBJ1-1; size: few; D: -; V: TRBV2; DNA: TGTGCCAGCAGCCTCCTGAGAGACCGAGGAGCTTTCTTT; CDR3: CASSLLRDRGAFF
J: TRBJ2-7; size: once; D: -; V: TRBV7-3; DNA: TGTGCCAGCAGCTTTTCGGGAGTAGCCCACGAGCAGTACTTC; CDR3: CASSFSGVAHEQYF
J: TRBJ2-7; size: few; D: TRBD1; V: TRBV5-1; DNA: TGCGCCAGCGAGGGTGATGGACAGGGGGCCTACGAGCAGTACTTC; CDR3: CASEGDGQGAYEQYF
J: TRBJ2-3; size: -; D: TRBD2; V: TRBV6-5; DNA: TGTGCCAGCAGACTAGCGGGGTCCACAGATACGCAGTATTTT; CDR3: CASRLAGSTDTQYF
J: TRBJ2-7; size: -; D: -; V: TRBV3-1/TRBV3-2; DNA: TGTGCCAGCAGCCAAGTTGAGGGTGGCGAGCAGTACTTC; CDR3: CASSQVEGGEQYF
J: TRBJ2-1; size: many; D: -; V: TRBV7-9; DNA: TGTGCCAGCAGCTTAGTTGAGGGCCACGGAGGCGATGAGCAGTTCTTC; CDR3: CASSLVEGHGGDEQFF
J: TRBJ2-2; size: -; D: TRBD2; V: TRBV11-3; DNA: TGTGCCAGCAGCTCCCCAACTAGCGGGAGAGGCACCGGGGAGCTGTTTTTT; CDR3: CASSSPTSGRGTGELFF
J: TRBJ1-4; size: -; D: TRBD1; V: TRBV2; DNA: TGTGCCAGCACCATCGGACAGGGGGGAACTAATGAAAAACTGTTTTTT; CDR3: CASTIGQGGTNEKLFF
J: TRBJ2-7; size: -; D: TRBD2; V: TRBV5-8; DNA: TGTGCCAGCAGCAAAACTTCCGGGACTAGCGGTTTAGGAAAGGTCTACGAGCAGTACTTC; CDR3: CASSKTSGTSGLGKVYEQYF
J: TRBJ2-3; size: -; D: TRBD1; V: TRBV5-6; DNA: TGTGCCAGCAGCTGGGGACAGGCCTCCACAGATACGCAGTATTTT; CDR3: CASSWGQASTDTQYF
J: TRBJ1-4; size: -; D: TRBD1; V: TRBV2; DNA: TGTGCCAGCAGCTCGGACAGGGATGATGAAAAACTGTTTTTT; CDR3: CASSSDRDDEKLFF
J: TRBJ1-1; size: -; D: -; V: TRBV9; DNA: TGTGCCAGCAGCCCGCAGGGCTACACTGAAGCTTTCTTT; CDR3: CASSPQGYTEAFF
J: TRBJ2-5; size: -; D: -; V: TRBV15; DNA: TGTGCCACCAGCAGAGTGGGGACTCGGGAGACCCAGTACTTC; CDR3: CATSRVGTRETQYF
J: TRBJ2-5; size: -; D: -; V: TRBV3-1/TRBV3-2; DNA: TGTGCCAGCAGCCAAGAGATCCGGAGGGCGGAGGGAGAGACCCAGTACTTC; CDR3: CASSQEIRRAEGETQYF
J: TRBJ2-7; size: -; D: -; V: TRBV6-5; DNA: TGTGCCAGCAGACCAACAGTGGACGAGCAGTACTTC; CDR3: CASRPTVDEQYF
J: TRBJ2-1; size: -; D: -; V: TRBV3-1/TRBV3-2; DNA: TGTGCCAGCAGCCAAGGACAATGGAGGGATGAGCAGTTCTTC; CDR3: CASSQGQWRDEQFF
J: TRBJ1-4; size: -; D: -; V: TRBV7-9; DNA: TGTGCCAGCAGCCGCGGGACGGGGAGATATGAAAAACTGTTTTTT; CDR3: CASSRGTGRYEKLFF
J: TRBJ1-1; size: -; D: -; V: TRBV14; DNA: TGTGCCAGCAGCCAGACAATGCAGAAGAACACTGAAGCTTTCTTT; CDR3: CASSQTMQKNTEAFF
J: TRBJ2-2; size: -; D: TRBD2; V: TRBV7-9; DNA: TGTGCCAGCAGCCCGCCGGGACTAGAGTACACCGGGGAGCTGTTTTTT; CDR3: CASSPPGLEYTGELFF
J: TRBJ1-4; size: -; D: TRBD1; V: TRBV4-2; DNA: TGTGCCAGCAGCCAAGGGCAGGGGGAAGGGGAAAAACTGTTTTTT; CDR3: CASSQGQGEGEKLFF
J: TRBJ2-7; size: -; D: TRBD2; V: TRBV18; DNA: TGTGCCAGCTCACCAGGCGGGAGCTCCTACGAGCAGTACTTC; CDR3: CASSPGGSSYEQYF
J: TRBJ1-1; size: many; D: TRBD1; V: TRBV5-5; DNA: TGTGCCAGCAGCTTGGACAGGGGGAGCACTGAAGCTTTCTTT; CDR3: CASSLDRGSTEAFF
J: TRBJ1-5; size: -; D: -; V: TRBV15; DNA: TGTGCCACCAGCAGAGATAGAGGCACGCCGGGGGGGTCGGGCAATCAGCCCCAGCATTTT; CDR3: CATSRDRGTPGGSGNQPQHF
J: TRBJ2-1; size: -; D: -; V: TRBV5-1; DNA: TGCGCCAGCAGCTTGGGAGGGGGGGCCCACAATGAGCAGTTCTTC; CDR3: CASSLGGGAHNEQFF
J: TRBJ2-1; size: -; D: -; V: TRBV10-3; DNA: TGTGCCATCGATCGGGGAGAGGGTTACAATGAGCAGTTCTTC; CDR3: CAIDRGEGYNEQFF
J: TRBJ2-1; size: -; D: -; V: TRBV5-1; DNA: TGCGCCAGCAGCTTGGGGTCAGGGGAGTCCAATGAGCAGTTCTTC; CDR3: CASSLGSGESNEQFF
J: TRBJ1-1; size: -; D: TRBD1; V: TRBV11-2; DNA: TGTGCCAGCAGCTTAGACAGGGGGGACACTGAAGCTTTCTTT; CDR3: CASSLDRGDTEAFF
J: TRBJ2-1; size: few; D: -; V: TRBV19; DNA: TGTGCCAGTAGAAATGAGGGACTGAATAAATACAATGAGCAGTTCTTC; CDR3: CASRNEGLNKYNEQFF
J: TRBJ1-2; size: few; D: -; V: TRBV23-1; DNA: TGCGCCAGCAGTAAAAAACAGGTAAATTCTGGCTACACCTTC; CDR3: CASSKKQVNSGYTF
J: TRBJ2-4; size: -; D: TRBD1; V: TRBV3-1/TRBV3-2; DNA: TGTGCCAGCAGCCAAGGGGACAGGGAAGCCAAAAACATTCAGTACTTC; CDR3: CASSQGDREAKNIQYF
J: TRBJ1-5; size: few; D: TRBD1; V: TRBV5-6; DNA: TGTGCCAGCAGTTCGAGGGGGCCGGGTCAGCCCCAGCATTTT; CDR3: CASSSRGPGQPQHF
J: TRBJ1-2; size: -; D: -; V: TRBV3-1/TRBV3-2; DNA: TGTGCCAGCACTCCCCAACAGGGAAGTCGTGGCTACACCTTC; CDR3: CASTPQQGSRGYTF
J: TRBJ1-2; size: -; D: TRBD1; V: TRBV29-1; DNA: TGCAGCGCAACAGGGGCGCGGGGCTACACCTTC; CDR3: CSATGARGYTF
J: TRBJ1-3; size: few; D: TRBD1; V: TRBV5-6; DNA: TGTGCCAGCAGCTCGACAGGGAGTGGAAACACCATATATTTT; CDR3: CASSSTGSGNTIYF
J: TRBJ2-1; size: -; D: TRBD2; V: TRBV6-2/TRBV6-3; DNA: TGTGCCAGCAGTTACAGGCTAGCGGATTACAATGAGCAGTTCTTC; CDR3: CASSYRLADYNEQFF
J: TRBJ2-5; size: -; D: -; V: TRBV18; DNA: TGTGCCAGCTCACCACGGTCGGGCCAAGAGACCCAGTACTTC; CDR3: CASSPRSGQETQYF
J: TRBJ2-1; size: few; D: -; V: TRBV5-4; DNA: TGTGCCAGCAGCTTGAGGGCCACGAGCTCCGGGAACAATGAGCAGTTCTTC; CDR3: CASSLRATSSGNNEQFF
J: TRBJ2-3; size: -; D: -; V: TRBV4-1; DNA: TGCGCCAGCAGCCCAATCGGTGCAGATACGCAGTATTTT; CDR3: CASSPIGADTQYF
J: TRBJ1-6; size: medium-sized; D: TRBD1; V: TRBV27; DNA: TGTGCCAGCAGCCGGGACAGGGAGGTTTACTATAATTCACCCCTCCACTTT; CDR3: CASSRDREVYYNSPLHF
J: TRBJ1-6; size: few; D: -; V: TRBV18; DNA: TGTGCCAGCTCACCCTACAGGGATAATTCACCCCTCCACTTT; CDR3: CASSPYRDNSPLHF
J: TRBJ2-1; size: -; D: -; V: TRBV28; DNA: TGTGCCAGCAGTTCAAGCCATGAGCAGTTCTTC; CDR3: CASSSSHEQFF
J: TRBJ2-5; size: -; D: TRBD2; V: TRBV19; DNA: TGTGCCAGTAGTATAGCCCTAGCGGGAGGCCGAAACCAAGAGACCCAGTACTTC; CDR3: CASSIALAGGRNQETQYF
J: TRBJ2-2; size: few; D: -; V: TRBV5-1; DNA: TGCGCCAGCAGCTCCCTATCGGGTATGGAGACCGGGGAGCTGTTTTTT; CDR3: CASSSLSGMETGELFF
J: TRBJ2-2; size: -; D: -; V: TRBV6-5; DNA: TGTGCCAGCAGTATGCGGGGGCTCACCGGGGAGCTGTTTTTT; CDR3: CASSMRGLTGELFF
J: TRBJ1-5; size: -; D: -; V: TRBV21-1; DNA: TGTGCCAGCAGCATAAATCAGCCCCAGCATTTT; CDR3: CASSINQPQHF
J: TRBJ2-7; size: hyperexpanded; D: -; V: TRBV7-9; DNA: TGTGCCAGCAGAGTGTCTGGACTTGACTACGAGCAGTACTTC; CDR3: CASRVSGLDYEQYF